This T cell receptor beta chain was identified during a study of shared clonotypes between healthy human individuals. Trimming left V 1 base short and J 2 bases short, with 6 bases between. The CDR3 is 12 amino acids. Germline CDR1 GTSNPN, CDR2 SVGIG (reference sequence). For every subset, genomic DNA was evenly distributed across several immunoSEQ plates. Unsorted PBMC DNA sequencing spanned ten immunoSEQ deep assay plates. TCRdb keeps only in-frame clones here, not all; method: immunoSEQ multiplex PCR. The sample records hundreds of thousands of clones, around 78% being singletons. This clone appeared a single time.

The clonotype originates from a woman between 40 and 50 years old in good health. Some clones in this sample may be carry-over from other donors' samples. The chain carries TRBV30 and TRBJ2-7, with D possibly matching TRBD1 (5 bases). The sequencing input was PBMCs. The CDR3 DNA reads TGTGCCTGGAGTGACAGGACCTACGAGCAGTACTTC. Protein product: CAWSDRTYEQYF. Looking up the rest from reference TRBV30 and TRBJ2-7 gives the full variable domain: SQTIHQWPATLVQPVGSPLSLECTVEGTSNPNLYWYRQAAGRGLQLLFYSVGIGQISSEVPQNLSASRPQDRQFILSSKKLLLSDSGFYLCAWSDRTYEQYFGPGTRLTVT.